This passage covers 26 T cell receptor beta chains from one sample sequenced in a study of blood T cell repertoires in COVID-19 (dated by TCRdb to the early 2020s). The library was made by the immunoSEQ multiplex PCR assay. Sourced from immuneACCESS, this table was stored by TCRdb with only in-frame sequences that have V and J called. A share of the clones is absent; for the studies checked, an unresolved V gene accounts for under half, and the remainder has no known explanation. The sample yields 150,000 to 200,000 clones; roughly 77% were counted once. The ten biggest clones cover about a sixth of the sample. The material sequenced was PBMCs or T cells enriched from blood (not recorded which). The receptors shown here come from a woman aged 50 to 60 with acute COVID-19.

The CDR3 nucleotides are TGTGCCAGCAGTTTATTGGCCCGGGGGGACACTGAAGCTTTCTTT. It translates to CASSLLARGDTEAFF. The chain combines TRBV28 with TRBJ1-1, with D maybe TRBD1 (5 bases). The CDR3 contains 15 residues. From germline, CDR1 is MDHEN and CDR2 SYDVKM. Deletions cut 1 base from V and 3 bases from J, with 12 bases between.

The gene calls are TRBV7-9 and TRBJ1-1, with TRBD1 identical over 8 bases. The CDR3 consists of 14 residues. Trimming removed 5 bases from V and 4 bases from J; junction bases left unmatched: 6. Germline values: CDR1 SEHNR, CDR2 FQNEAQ (reference sequence). The CDR3 coding sequence is TGTGCCAGCAGCCTAAGACAGGGGATCACTGAAGCTTTCTTT. Its protein product is CASSLRQGITEAFF.

The chain employs TRBV19 and TRBJ2-7, with D possibly matching TRBD2 (8 bases). The CDR3 runs 16 residues. V lost 6 bases to trimming and J lost 3 bases, with 21 bases between them. CDR1 and CDR2 from the germline V gene are LNHDA and SQIVND (reference sequence). Here the CDR3 reads CASSPRGDGQVYEQYV. Written as DNA, the CDR3 is TGTGCCAGTAGCCCGCGGGGGGATGGACAGGTCTACGAGCAGTACGTC.

This clone showed up just a few times. This chain connects TRBV19 to TRBJ2-4, with TRBD1 matching over 8 bases. CDR3 size: 13 residues. Germline V gene sequence: CDR1 LNHDA, CDR2 SQIVND (reference sequence). Trimming at V came to 6 bases and at J to 10 bases, leaving 8 bases not matched to a gene. CDR3 nucleotide sequence: TGTGCCAGTAGGAAACAGGGGGTCCCTATTCAGTACTTC. It encodes CASRKQGVPIQYF.

The chain combines TRBV28 with TRBJ1-1; the D is unclear. Trimming took 6 bases from V and 3 from J, leaving 8 bases between them. Germline CDR1 reads MDHEN; CDR2 reads SYDVKM. This CDR3 region has 12 residues. CDR3 loop: CASSFEDTEAFF. The CDR3 DNA is TGTGCCAGCAGCTTCGAGGACACTGAAGCTTTCTTT.

Worth noting for this clone: One end of the junction varies from germline; a read error may be responsible. The J gene is TRBJ2-3, the V gene TRBV29-1, with 9 bases matching TRBD1. CDR3 size: 14 residues. CDR1 is SQVTM and CDR2 is ANQGSEA in the germline V gene. CDR3 nucleotide sequence: TGCAGCGTGGAAGGGACAGGGTACACAGATACGCAGTATTTT. It is translated as CSVEGTGYTDTQYF.

The chain carries TRBV14 and TRBJ2-1; 7 nucleotides match TRBD2. The CDR3 is made up of 17 amino acids. Unmatched junction bases numbered 6, after V lost 1 base and J lost 0 bases. From germline, CDR1 is SGHDN and CDR2 FVKESK. The DNA of the CDR3 is TGTGCCAGCAGCCAAGGGAGAATAGCGGGCTCCTACAATGAGCAGTTCTTC. Translation: CASSQGRIAGSYNEQFF. Together with reference TRBV14 and TRBJ2-1, the CDR3 gives the full variable domain: EAGVTQFPSHSVIEKGQTVTLRCDPISGHDNLYWYRRVMGKEIKFLLHFVKESKQDESGMPNNRFLAERTGGTYSTLKVQPAELEDSGVYFCASSQGRIAGSYNEQFFGPGTRLTVL.

The J gene is TRBJ2-1, the V gene TRBV9, with TRBD2 matching 10 bases. There are 17 residues in the CDR3. CDR1 and CDR2 from the germline V gene are SGDLS and YYNGEE. V was clipped by 3 bases and J by 2 bases; unmatched bases: 8. CDR3 DNA: TGTGCCAGCAGCGCCAGACTCGGGACTAGCGCCTACAATGAGCAGTTCTTC. Residues: CASSARLGTSAYNEQFF.

The V gene is TRBV7-6, the J gene TRBJ1-1; 8 bases align to TRBD1. The CDR3 is 14 amino acids. With V trimmed by 5 bases and J by 2 bases, 4 bases remained unmatched. CDR1 and CDR2 from the germline V gene are SGHVS and FNYEAQ. CDR3 region: CASSQDRGNTEAFF. The DNA of the CDR3 is TGTGCCAGCAGCCAAGACAGGGGCAACACTGAAGCTTTCTTT.

This chain joins TRBV7-9 and TRBJ1-5; TRBD1 matches at 8 bases. CDR1 and CDR2 (germline): SEHNR, FQNEAQ (reference sequence). The CDR3 has 15 residues. Losses at the gene ends were 3 bases for V and 6 bases for J; bases not matched to a gene: 7. The CDR3 protein is CASSFGQGTFQPQHF. In DNA, the CDR3 is TGTGCCAGCAGCTTCGGACAGGGAACCTTTCAGCCCCAGCATTTT.

This clone turned up a few times. V gene TRBV4-1 combines with J gene TRBJ2-3; D gene ambiguous. The CDR3 loop spans 11 amino acids. CDR1 is MGHRA and CDR2 is YSYEKL in the germline V gene. V shed 5 bases and J shed 6 bases, with 6 bases lying between them. This chain's CDR3 is CASSSEDTQYF. The CDR3 DNA sequence: TGCGCCAGCAGCTCCGAGGATACGCAGTATTTT.

The chain is built from TRBV4-1 and TRBJ2-1, with TRBD1 identical over 9 bases. The junction had 5 bases not matched to a gene; V was cut back by 5 bases and J by 3 bases. CDR1 and CDR2 (germline): MGHRA, YSYEKL. CDR3 length equals 15 residues. CDR3: CASSATGGNYNEQFF. The CDR3 DNA reads TGCGCCAGCAGCGCCACAGGGGGCAACTACAATGAGCAGTTCTTC.

The rearrangement uses TRBV28 and TRBJ1-5; 10 positions agree with TRBD1. The CDR3 extends over 15 amino acids. Trimming at V came to 5 bases and at J to 5 bases, leaving 6 bases not matched to a gene. CDR1 and CDR2 from the germline V gene are MDHEN and SYDVKM. The chain's CDR3 is CASSTRQGAYQPQHF. DNA of the CDR3: TGTGCCAGCAGTACAAGACAGGGGGCTTATCAGCCCCAGCATTTT.

V is TRBV3-1 (or the pseudogene TRBV3-2) and J is TRBJ2-7, with a tentative D call TRBD1 (5 bases). This CDR3 region has 13 residues. CDR1 and CDR2 (germline): LGHDT, YNNKEL (reference sequence). Between the trimmed V and J ends, which lost 4 bases and 5 bases, there was a span of 12 bases. The CDR3 sequence is CASSRQGENEQYV. The CDR3 DNA reads as TGTGCCAGCAGCCGGCAGGGCGAGAACGAGCAGTACGTC.

The chain is built from TRBV19 and TRBJ1-3; TRBD1 might be the D (6 bases). V was cut by 9 bases and J by 0 bases, with 15 bases left in between. CDR1 is LNHDA and CDR2 is SQIVND in the germline V gene (reference sequence). There are 15 residues in the CDR3. The CDR3 is CASRERTVSGNTIYF. In DNA form, the CDR3 reads TGTGCCAGCCGGGAAAGGACAGTCTCTGGAAACACCATATATTTT.

V and J are TRBV7-9 and TRBJ2-2; tentatively, D is TRBD1 (5 bases). Germline CDR1 reads SEHNR; CDR2 reads FQNEAQ (reference sequence). CDR3 length: 19 amino acids. Trimming shortened V by 5 bases and J by 0 bases, and 22 bases separated the two germline ends. CDR3 sequence: CASSPRADSFTANTGELFF. CDR3 DNA sequence: TGTGCCAGCAGCCCCCGCGCCGACAGCTTTACCGCGAACACCGGGGAGCTGTTTTTT.

The chain combines TRBV7-8 with TRBJ1-4, with D maybe TRBD1 (5 bases). V was cut by 1 base and J by 3 bases, with 6 bases left in between. CDR1 and CDR2 (germline): SGHVS, FQNEAQ. The CDR3 runs to 14 residues. The CDR3 region is CASSLEGPNEKLFF. The CDR3 DNA reads TGTGCCAGCAGCTTAGAGGGGCCTAATGAAAAACTGTTTTTT.

With respect to this clone: An end of the junction differs from the germline gene, which may be a read error. The rearrangement links TRBV7-9 to TRBJ2-2; a possible D gene is TRBD2 (5 bases). Germline CDR1 and CDR2: SEHNR and FQNEAQ (reference sequence). The CDR3 length is 15 residues. CDR3 DNA: TGTGCCAGCACGAGCGACTACCCGAAAACCGGGGAGCTGTTTTTT. Its translation is CASTSDYPKTGELFF.

This rearrangement joins TRBV5-6 to TRBJ2-5, with TRBD2 identical over 11 bases. Germline CDR1 is SGHDT and CDR2 is YYEEEE. The junction had 7 bases not matched to a gene; V was cut back by 4 bases and J by 5 bases. The CDR3 sequence is 15 residues long. CDR3 bases: TGTGCCAGCAGCGATAGCGGGGGGGCCTGGGAGACCCAGTACTTC. Its translation: CASSDSGGAWETQYF.

The chain recombines TRBV19 with TRBJ1-2, with D perhaps TRBD1 (5 bases). Germline V gives CDR1 LNHDA, CDR2 SQIVND (reference sequence). The CDR3 length is 14 residues. Trimming took 5 bases from V and 8 from J, leaving 18 bases between them. The CDR3 loop reads CASSSRWGPDGYTF. The CDR3 coding sequence is TGTGCCAGTAGTTCACGTTGGGGCCCCGACGGCTACACCTTC.

V gene TRBV27 combines with J gene TRBJ1-1, with 10 bases identical to TRBD1. Germline V gene sequence: CDR1 MNHEY, CDR2 SMNVEV (reference sequence). V was pared by 3 bases and J by 6 bases, with 1 base of the junction left unmatched. CDR3 length equals 13 residues. This chain's CDR3 is CASSLTGGSEAFF. CDR3 in DNA: TGTGCCAGCAGTTTGACAGGGGGCTCTGAAGCTTTCTTT.

The rearrangement links TRBV27 to TRBJ2-1; 9 bases map to TRBD2. V was pared by 5 bases and J by 4 bases, with 9 bases of the junction left unmatched. Per germline, CDR1 MNHEY and CDR2 SMNVEV (reference sequence). The CDR3 length is 16 residues. The CDR3 DNA reads TGTGCCAGCAGTCCCAATAGCGGGGGCCTTTACAATGAGCAGTTCTTC. Residues: CASSPNSGGLYNEQFF.

CDR3 region: CASSADSQPQHF. CDR3 sequence (DNA): TGTGCCAGCAGTGCCGACAGTCAGCCCCAGCATTTT. This rearrangement joins TRBV2 to TRBJ1-5; D is perhaps TRBD1 (5 bases). CDR3 length: 12 residues. The V end was cut by 4 bases, the J end by 6 bases, with 7 bases between. The V gene's germline CDR1 is SNHLY and CDR2 FYNNEI.

The chain joins TRBV6-5 to TRBJ1-4; D perhaps matches TRBD1 (5 bases). The CDR3 covers 14 residues. Trimming pared 6 bases from V and 4 bases from J, leaving 12 bases between. The germline gives CDR1 MNHEY, CDR2 SVGAGI. In DNA, the CDR3 is TGTGCCAGCAGCGGGGGAGGCAGTAATGAAAAACTGTTTTTT. Translating it yields CASSGGGSNEKLFF.

The rearrangement links TRBV6-4 to TRBJ2-1, with 11 bases fitting TRBD1. CDR3 length: 15 amino acids. Per germline, CDR1 MRHNA and CDR2 SNTAGT. V was pared by 4 bases and J by 3 bases, with 2 bases of the junction left unmatched. The CDR3 loop is CASSGGTGGYNEQFF. The CDR3, as DNA: TGTGCCAGCAGTGGTGGGACAGGGGGCTACAATGAGCAGTTCTTC.

The chain couples TRBV11-2 to TRBJ1-2; 9 nucleotides agree with TRBD1. The V gene end was trimmed by 10 bases and the J gene end by 5 bases; junction bases not matched to a gene: 8. The CDR3 is made up of 13 amino acids. Germline V gives CDR1 SGHAT, CDR2 FQNNGV. CDR3 sequence reads: CATKPGQGYGYTF. The CDR3 coding sequence is TGTGCCACCAAGCCGGGACAGGGTTATGGCTACACCTTC.